The entry below describes one TCR beta chain. These data belong to a study of blood T cell repertoires in COVID-19. Study context: T cells, B-cell-depleted T cells, or PBMCs supplied cDNA or gDNA.

CDR1 and CDR2 from the germline V gene are SGHRS and YFSETQ. This CDR3 comprises 14 residues. Trimming removed 0 bases from V and 3 bases from J, with 9 bases in between. Assay: immunoSEQ multiplex PCR; the TCRdb copy retains only in-frame clones and omits some. Counted here are around 380,000 clones, about four fifths occurring once; the ten biggest clones make up about 1.2%. V usage is TRBV5-1 and J usage is TRBJ1-2, with D hard to call. Sequenced sample: peripheral blood. This clonotype was obtained from a human donor with acute or convalescent COVID-19. The donor label of this sample is uncertain. This chain's CDR3 is CASSLAGQDYGYTF. The CDR3 nucleotides are TGCGCCAGCAGCTTGGCTGGGCAGGACTATGGCTACACCTTC.